This TCR beta chain originates from a study of shared clonotypes between healthy human individuals. The assay used deep level. In the original processing: ImmunoSEQ output held junction-only sequences without quality scores, so filtering differed. The assay was immunoSEQ multiplex PCR, and TCRdb's table has in-frame clones only and misses some. That table supplies the V and J calls and clone size; D and trimming were determined from the DNA. The data show a few hundred thousand clones, with around 87% seen just once and 15% to 20% held by the top ten. CDR3 length: 15 residues. V shed 4 bases, J shed 8 bases, and the junction held 10 bases outside the gene matches. Germline loops: CDR1 LGHNA, CDR2 YSLEER.

The chain recombines TRBV4-3 with TRBJ2-1; 8 positions match TRBD1. Sequencing was performed on memory CD8+ T cells sorted from blood. Subset noted: CD45RO+ cells pooled with CCR7-negative TemRA cells. This TCR was sampled from a man aged 18 to 29 in good health. CDR3 loop: CASSPFLTGEDEQFF. Here the CDR3 DNA reads TGCGCCAGCAGCCCTTTCTTGACAGGGGAGGATGAGCAGTTCTTC.